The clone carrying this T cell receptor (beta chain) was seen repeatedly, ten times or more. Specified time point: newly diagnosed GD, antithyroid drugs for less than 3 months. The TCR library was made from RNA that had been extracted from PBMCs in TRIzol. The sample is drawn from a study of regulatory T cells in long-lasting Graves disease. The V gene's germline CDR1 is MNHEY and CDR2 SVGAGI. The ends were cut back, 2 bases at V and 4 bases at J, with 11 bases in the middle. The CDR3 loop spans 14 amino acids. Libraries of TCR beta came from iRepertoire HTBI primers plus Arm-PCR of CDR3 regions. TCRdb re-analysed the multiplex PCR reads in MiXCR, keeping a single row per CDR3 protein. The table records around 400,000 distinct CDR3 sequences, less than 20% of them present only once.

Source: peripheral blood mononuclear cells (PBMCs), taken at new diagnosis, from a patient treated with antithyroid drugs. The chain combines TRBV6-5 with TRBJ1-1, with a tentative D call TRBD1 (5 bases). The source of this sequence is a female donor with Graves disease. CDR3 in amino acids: CASSYGGGPTEAFF. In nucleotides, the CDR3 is TGTGCCAGCAGTTACGGGGGAGGCCCCACTGAAGCTTTCTTT.